The rows below give T cell receptor beta chains drawn from one sample of a study of cytomegalovirus exposure and HLA in healthy donors. Measured with immunoSEQ multiplex PCR; TCRdb has only the in-frame clones, and not every one. The table records over 85,000 clones, under 80% of them present only once. Specimen: PBMCs. The receptors originated from a man in his forties or fifties in good health and CMV-seronegative. Both conserved end residues are part of each CDR3. The order of the fields is V gene, D gene, clone size, J gene, CDR3 protein, CDR3 DNA. D genes are given only for firm matches. Only part of the rows carry a size: once, few, many, or a class if the clone is expanded.

>TRBV2|TRBD1|.|TRBJ2-2
CASRGQGWAGELFF
TGTGCCAGCAGGGGACAGGGGTGGGCCGGGGAGCTGTTTTTT
>TRBV30|TRBD2|.|TRBJ2-2
CAWGGLAGTGELFF
TGTGCCTGGGGGGGACTAGCGGGGACCGGGGAGCTGTTTTTT
>TRBV30|TRBD1|few|TRBJ1-1
CAWAPGTASSEAFF
TGTGCCTGGGCCCCCGGGACAGCCTCCTCTGAAGCTTTCTTT
>TRBV7-9|TRBD1|.|TRBJ1-6
CASSLATGTDNSPLHF
TGTGCCAGCAGCTTAGCTACCGGGACAGATAATTCACCCCTCCACTTT
>TRBV29-1|TRBD2|.|TRBJ2-7
CSVGLAGIYEQYF
TGCAGCGTTGGGCTAGCGGGAATCTACGAGCAGTACTTC
>TRBV9|TRBD2|.|TRBJ2-3
CASSPREGKTDTQYF
TGTGCCAGCAGCCCTCGGGAGGGGAAGACAGATACGCAGTATTTT
>TRBV7-9|.|.|TRBJ1-5
CASSFVRGNQPQHF
TGTGCCAGCAGCTTTGTTCGGGGAAATCAGCCCCAGCATTTT
>TRBV7-3|.|once|TRBJ2-6
CSSSRTAGSGANVLTF
TGTTCCAGCAGCCGGACAGCAGGCTCTGGGGCCAACGTCCTGACTTTC
>TRBV10-2|.|.|TRBJ2-6
CASSETGEVNVLTF
TGCGCCAGCAGTGAGACAGGGGAGGTCAACGTCCTGACTTTC
>TRBV4-1|.|.|TRBJ2-6
CASSRETGLGANVLTF
TGCGCCAGCAGCCGAGAGACAGGTCTGGGGGCCAACGTCCTGACTTTC
>TRBV19|TRBD1|.|TRBJ2-7
CASSPRTGGPLGTVNEQYF
TGTGCCAGTAGTCCCCGGACAGGGGGCCCCCTCGGTACTGTGAACGAGCAGTACTTC
>TRBV7-2|.|.|TRBJ2-7
CASSPRGPMVGQYF
TGTGCCAGCAGCCCCAGAGGCCCCATGGTCGGGCAGTACTTC
>TRBV5-1|.|.|TRBJ2-1
CASSPYDSVIYNEQFF
TGCGCCAGCAGCCCTTACGACAGTGTAATTTACAATGAGCAGTTCTTC
>TRBV28|.|.|TRBJ2-3
CKISQLSTDTQYF
TGTAAGATTTCGCAACTAAGCACAGATACGCAGTATTTT
>TRBV2|TRBD1|few|TRBJ1-1
CASRAQGRNTEAFF
TGTGCCAGCAGGGCACAGGGGAGGAACACTGAAGCTTTCTTT
>TRBV7-3|.|.|TRBJ1-2
CSSSFQGGGNYGYTF
TGTTCCAGCAGCTTCCAGGGAGGAGGGAACTATGGCTACACCTTC
>TRBV2|TRBD2|once|TRBJ2-1
CASSRLAGDHEQFF
TGTGCCAGCAGCCGTCTAGCGGGAGACCATGAGCAGTTCTTC
>TRBV28|.|.|TRBJ2-4
CASNQGGKNIQYF
TGTGCCAGCAACCAGGGAGGCAAAAACATTCAGTACTTC
>TRBV7-2|TRBD1|.|TRBJ1-2
CASSRDGQGVAYGYTF
TGTGCCAGCAGCAGAGATGGACAGGGTGTGGCCTATGGCTACACCTTC
>TRBV7-9|.|.|TRBJ1-6
CASSPYRFGSPLHF
TGTGCCAGCAGCCCTTACAGGTTCGGTTCACCCCTCCACTTT
>TRBV5-1|.|.|TRBJ1-4
CASSLRGSGEKLFF
TGCGCCAGCAGCTTACGGGGGTCGGGGGAAAAACTGTTTTTT
>TRBV6-1|TRBD1|once|TRBJ1-6
CASRSTGSDSPLHF
TGTGCCAGCAGGTCGACAGGGTCGGATTCACCCCTCCACTTT
>TRBV7-9|.|.|TRBJ2-7
CASSLPGLGAYEQYF
TGTGCCAGCAGCCTGCCGGGACTTGGAGCCTACGAGCAGTACTTC
>TRBV7-2|TRBD1|.|TRBJ1-2
CASSLEGQLSIGTF
TGTGCCAGCAGCTTGGAGGGACAGCTCAGTATAGGAACCTTC
>TRBV7-9|TRBD1|once|TRBJ1-2
CASSQQGGAYGYTF
TGTGCCAGCAGCCAACAGGGGGGGGCCTATGGCTACACCTTC
>TRBV30|TRBD1|.|TRBJ1-5
CAWSVRARGHQPQHF
TGTGCCTGGAGTGTACGGGCCAGGGGGCATCAGCCCCAGCATTTT
>TRBV11-3|.|.|TRBJ2-1
CASSLAGVGNEQFF
TGTGCCAGCAGCTTAGCGGGAGTCGGGAATGAGCAGTTCTTC
>TRBV11-2|TRBD1|.|TRBJ2-3
CASRRDRSTDTQYF
TGTGCCAGCAGGAGGGACAGGTCCACAGATACGCAGTATTTT
>TRBV6-6|TRBD2|few|TRBJ2-7
CASSYTLAGEEHEQYF
TGTGCCAGCAGTTACACACTAGCGGGAGAAGAGCACGAGCAGTACTTC
>TRBV4-1|.|few|TRBJ2-6
CASSQDSSGANVLTF
TGCGCCAGCAGCCAGGACAGCTCTGGGGCCAACGTCCTGACTTTC
>TRBV5-1|.|.|TRBJ1-1
CASSLAEQREAFF
TGCGCCAGCAGCTTGGCGGAACAGAGAGAAGCTTTCTTT
>TRBV9|TRBD2|.|TRBJ2-3
CASSGGPLSISGRSRWYADTQYF
TGTGCCAGCAGCGGGGGGCCCTTGAGCATAAGCGGGAGGTCTCGGTGGTACGCAGATACGCAGTATTTT
>TRBV4-2|.|.|TRBJ1-1
CVSSQIGDNTEAFF
TGTGTCAGCAGCCAGATCGGTGATAACACTGAAGCTTTCTTT
>TRBV6-5|.|.|TRBJ2-1
CASTLDTRSYNEQFF
TGTGCCAGCACCTTAGACACCCGCTCCTACAATGAGCAGTTCTTC
>TRBV19|TRBD2|few|TRBJ2-7
CASSISGRTYEQYF
TGTGCCAGTAGTATTAGCGGGAGAACCTACGAGCAGTACTTC
>TRBV18|.|.|TRBJ1-5
CASSPGRAPQPQHF
TGTGCCAGCTCTCCCGGGAGGGCCCCTCAGCCCCAGCATTTT
>TRBV10-2|.|few|TRBJ1-2
CASSDLGGKGYTF
TGCGCCAGCAGTGATCTTGGAGGAAAAGGCTACACCTTC
>TRBV30|.|.|TRBJ2-5
CAWGRRGGETQYF
TGTGCCTGGGGGAGGCGGGGTGGGGAGACCCAGTACTTC
>TRBV19|TRBD2|.|TRBJ2-7
CASSASGGYEQYF
TGTGCCAGTAGTGCTAGCGGGGGATACGAGCAGTACTTC
>TRBV4-2|TRBD2|.|TRBJ2-5
CASSQEGYGTSGSGKKETQYF
TGTGCCAGCAGCCAAGAAGGTTACGGGACTAGCGGGAGTGGTAAGAAAGAGACCCAGTACTTC
>TRBV15|.|.|TRBJ2-1
CATSRETAGFSYNEQFF
TGTGCCACCAGCAGAGAAACGGCGGGGTTCTCCTACAATGAGCAGTTCTTC
>TRBV19|.|.|TRBJ2-1
CASSIAGGFNEQFF
TGTGCCAGTAGTATAGCGGGCGGGTTCAATGAGCAGTTCTTC
>TRBV27|TRBD2|.|TRBJ2-7
CASSPGTSGYDPYEQYF
TGTGCCAGCAGTCCCGGGACTAGCGGGTACGACCCCTACGAGCAGTACTTC
>TRBV7-2|TRBD2|.|TRBJ2-1
CASHPTSGEGWIEQFF
TGTGCCAGCCATCCGACTAGCGGGGAGGGGTGGATTGAGCAGTTCTTC
>TRBV6-5|.|once|TRBJ2-3
CASSWGGRGKADTQYF
TGTGCCAGCAGTTGGGGGGGAAGGGGGAAGGCAGATACGCAGTATTTT
>TRBV4-1|.|once|TRBJ2-3
CASSRSGTSTDTQYF
TGCGCCAGCAGCAGATCCGGGACTAGCACAGATACGCAGTATTTT
>TRBV15|.|.|TRBJ2-7
CATSRDRNSYEQYF
TGTGCCACCAGCAGAGACAGGAACTCCTACGAGCAGTACTTC
>TRBV5-1|TRBD1|.|TRBJ2-7
CASAGTANYEQYF
TGCGCCAGCGCCGGGACAGCGAACTACGAGCAGTACTTC
>TRBV5-1|TRBD1|.|TRBJ2-1
CASSTRKPGQEYNEQFF
TGCGCCAGCAGCACTAGGAAACCGGGACAGGAGTACAATGAGCAGTTCTTC
>TRBV4-3|.|few|TRBJ2-2
CASSPGVAGELFF
TGCGCCAGCAGCCCAGGGGTAGCCGGGGAGCTGTTTTTT
>TRBV11-1|.|.|TRBJ2-7
CASSLVLRKISYEQYF
TGTGCCAGCAGCTTAGTTTTGCGGAAAATCTCCTACGAGCAGTACTTC
>TRBV11-1|TRBD1|.|TRBJ2-7
CASSLGTVGYEQYF
TGTGCCAGCAGCCTAGGGACAGTCGGCTACGAGCAGTACTTC
>TRBV7-9|TRBD1|.|TRBJ2-7
CSSSWKGEGTGLNEQYF
TGTTCCAGCAGCTGGAAGGGGGAGGGGACAGGGCTCAACGAGCAGTACTTC
>TRBV29-1|TRBD1|.|TRBJ1-6
CSARQGYNSPLHF
TGCAGCGCTCGACAGGGGTATAATTCACCCCTCCACTTT
>TRBV4-3|TRBD2|few|TRBJ2-3
CASSQDLVGRASTDTQYF
TGCGCCAGCAGCCAAGATCTGGTGGGGAGGGCAAGCACAGATACGCAGTATTTT